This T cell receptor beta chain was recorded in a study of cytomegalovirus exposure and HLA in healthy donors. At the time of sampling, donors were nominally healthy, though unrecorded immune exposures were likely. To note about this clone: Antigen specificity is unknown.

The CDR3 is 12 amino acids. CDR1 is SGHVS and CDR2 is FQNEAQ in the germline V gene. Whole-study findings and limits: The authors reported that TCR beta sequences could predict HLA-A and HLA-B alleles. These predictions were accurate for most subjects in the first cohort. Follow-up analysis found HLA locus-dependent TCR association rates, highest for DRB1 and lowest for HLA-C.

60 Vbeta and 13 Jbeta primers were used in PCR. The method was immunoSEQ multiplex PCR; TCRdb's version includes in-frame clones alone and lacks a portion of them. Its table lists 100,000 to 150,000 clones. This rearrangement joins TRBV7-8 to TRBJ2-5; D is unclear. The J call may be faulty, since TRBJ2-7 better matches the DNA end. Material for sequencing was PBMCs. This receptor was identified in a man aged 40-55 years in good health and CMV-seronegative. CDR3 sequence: CASTFNGDEQYF. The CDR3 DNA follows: TGTGCCAGCACCTTCAACGGAGACGAGCAGTACTTC.